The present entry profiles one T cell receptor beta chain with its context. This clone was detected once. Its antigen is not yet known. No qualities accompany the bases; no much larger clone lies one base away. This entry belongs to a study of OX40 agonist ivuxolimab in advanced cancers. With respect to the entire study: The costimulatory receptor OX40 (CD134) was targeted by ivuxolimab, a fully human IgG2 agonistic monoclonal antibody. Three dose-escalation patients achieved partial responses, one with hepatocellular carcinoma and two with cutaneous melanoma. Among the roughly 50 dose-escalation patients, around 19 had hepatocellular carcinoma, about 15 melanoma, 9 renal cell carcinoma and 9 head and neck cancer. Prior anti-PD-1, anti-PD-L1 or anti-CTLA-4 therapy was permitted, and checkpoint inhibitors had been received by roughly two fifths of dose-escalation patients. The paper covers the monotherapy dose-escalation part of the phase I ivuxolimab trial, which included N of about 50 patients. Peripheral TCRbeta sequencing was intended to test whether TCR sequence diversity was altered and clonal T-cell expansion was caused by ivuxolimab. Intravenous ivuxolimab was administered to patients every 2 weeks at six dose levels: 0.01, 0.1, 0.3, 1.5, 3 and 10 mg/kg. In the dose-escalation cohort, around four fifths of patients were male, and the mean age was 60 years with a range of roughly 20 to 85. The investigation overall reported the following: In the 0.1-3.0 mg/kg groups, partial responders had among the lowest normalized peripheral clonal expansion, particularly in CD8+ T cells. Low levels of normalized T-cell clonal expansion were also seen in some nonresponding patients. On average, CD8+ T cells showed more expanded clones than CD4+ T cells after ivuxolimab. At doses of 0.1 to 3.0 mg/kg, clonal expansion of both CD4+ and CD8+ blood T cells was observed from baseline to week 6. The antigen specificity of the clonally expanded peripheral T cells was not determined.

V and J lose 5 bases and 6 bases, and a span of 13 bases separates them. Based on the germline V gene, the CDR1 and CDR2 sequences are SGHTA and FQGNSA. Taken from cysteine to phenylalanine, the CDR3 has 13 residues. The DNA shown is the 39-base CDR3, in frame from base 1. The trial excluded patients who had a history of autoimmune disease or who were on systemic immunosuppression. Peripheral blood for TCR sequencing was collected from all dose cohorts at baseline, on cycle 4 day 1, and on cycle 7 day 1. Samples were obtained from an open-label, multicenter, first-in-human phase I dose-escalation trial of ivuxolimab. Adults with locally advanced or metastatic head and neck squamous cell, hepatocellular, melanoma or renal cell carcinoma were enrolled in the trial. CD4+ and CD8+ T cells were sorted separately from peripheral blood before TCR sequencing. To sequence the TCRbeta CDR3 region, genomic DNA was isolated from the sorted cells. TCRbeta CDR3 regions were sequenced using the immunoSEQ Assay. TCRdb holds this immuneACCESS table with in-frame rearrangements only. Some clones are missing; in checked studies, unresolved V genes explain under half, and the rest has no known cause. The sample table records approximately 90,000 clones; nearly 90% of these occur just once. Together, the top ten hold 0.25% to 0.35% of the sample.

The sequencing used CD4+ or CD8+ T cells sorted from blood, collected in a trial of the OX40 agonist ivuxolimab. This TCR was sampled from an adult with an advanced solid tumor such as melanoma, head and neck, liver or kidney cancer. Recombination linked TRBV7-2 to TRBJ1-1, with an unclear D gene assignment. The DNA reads TGTGCCAGCAGCGCAATGAACGGGGCTGAAGCTTTCTTT. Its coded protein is CASSAMNGAEAFF.